The 24 T cell receptor beta chains below were found in one sample sequenced in a study of T cell changes during pregnancy in multiple sclerosis. Clones were read by immunoSEQ multiplex PCR, and TCRdb kept only the in-frame ones, dropping some. This sample carries 40,000 to 45,000 clones, approximately 94% of them seen once, and the ten largest clones take more than 0.6%. Sample: CD4+ T cells from peripheral blood mononuclear cells, taken in the third trimester of pregnancy. The receptors derive from a female donor with multiple sclerosis, enrolled in a pregnancy study.

V gene TRBV5-4 combines with J gene TRBJ1-4; 7 bases line up with TRBD1. This CDR3 has 15 amino acids. The germline gives CDR1 SGHNT, CDR2 YYREEE (reference sequence). V was pared by 0 bases and J by 5 bases, with 4 bases of the junction left unmatched. CDR3 sequence: CASSLDRGENEKLFF. Written as DNA, the CDR3 is TGTGCCAGCAGCTTGGACAGGGGAGAAAATGAAAAACTGTTTTTT.

This clone was seen once. The chain is built from TRBV7-9 and TRBJ2-7; TRBD2 matches at 8 bases. CDR1 and CDR2 (germline): SEHNR, FQNEAQ (reference sequence). The CDR3 extends over 17 amino acids. Losses at the gene ends were 1 base for V and 6 bases for J; bases not matched to a gene: 14. The CDR3 protein is CASSLVSGPGGGTEQYF. The CDR3, as DNA: TGTGCCAGCAGCTTAGTGAGTGGACCCGGCGGGGGGACCGAGCAGTACTTC. The whole variable domain, filled in from reference TRBV7-9 and TRBJ2-7, reads DTGVSQNPRHKITKRGQNVTFRCDPISEHNRLYWYRQTLGQGPEFLTYFQNEAQLEKSRLLSDRFSAERPKGSFSTLEIQRTEQGDSAMYLCASSLVSGPGGGTEQYFGPGTRLTVT.

CDR3 DNA sequence: TGCGCCAGCAGCTTGGCCGTCCTTGCGGGCTCTGGGGCCAACGTCCTGACTTTC. Encoded protein: CASSLAVLAGSGANVLTF. The V gene is TRBV5-1, the J gene TRBJ2-6; perhaps TRBD2 as D (5 bases). This CDR3 is 18 amino acids long. V shed 0 bases and J shed 0 bases, with 13 bases lying between them. Germline V CDR1 and CDR2: SGHRS, YFSETQ.

The chain has TRBV7-9 and TRBJ2-7; possible D gene TRBD2, 6 bases. Trimming left V 5 bases short and J 3 bases short, with 14 bases between. Germline loops: CDR1 SEHNR, CDR2 FQNEAQ (reference sequence). This CDR3 spans 14 amino acids. The chain's CDR3 is CASSLPGGNYEQYF. The CDR3 DNA sequence: TGTGCCAGCAGCCTACCCGGCGGGAACTACGAGCAGTACTTC.

The chain uses TRBV5-1 and TRBJ1-1; the match to TRBD1 covers 7 bases. Germline V gives CDR1 SGHRS, CDR2 YFSETQ. V shed 3 bases, J shed 4 bases, and the junction held 0 bases outside the gene matches. The CDR3 runs 12 residues. This chain's CDR3 is CASSWDSTEAFF. The CDR3 DNA sequence: TGCGCCAGCAGCTGGGACAGCACTGAAGCTTTCTTT. The full variable domain, with the rest looked up from reference TRBV5-1 and TRBJ1-1, is KAGVTQTPRYLIKTRGQQVTLSCSPISGHRSVSWYQQTPGQGLQFLFEYFSETQRNKGNFPGRFSGRQFSNSRSEMNVSTLELGDSALYLCASSWDSTEAFFGQGTRLTVV.

The J gene is TRBJ2-1, the V gene TRBV7-2; the match to TRBD1 covers 7 bases. The CDR3 consists of 16 residues. Losses at the gene ends were 2 bases for V and 5 bases for J; bases not matched to a gene: 9. Looked up from germline, CDR1 is SGHTA and CDR2 is FQGNSA. The CDR3 here is CASSLTRDRGNNEQFF. The CDR3 DNA reads as TGTGCCAGCAGCTTAACTCGGGACAGAGGCAACAATGAGCAGTTCTTC.

The chain recombines TRBV15 with TRBJ1-4, with D possibly matching TRBD1 (5 bases). The CDR3 covers 13 residues. V was clipped by 1 base and J by 8 bases, with 8 bases between them. Germline V gene sequence: CDR1 LNHNV, CDR2 YYDKDF (reference sequence). This chain's CDR3 is CATSRGRGEKLFF. The CDR3, as DNA: TGTGCCACCAGCAGAGGAAGGGGAGAAAAACTGTTTTTT.

The V and J genes are TRBV18 and TRBJ2-4; tentative D call: TRBD1 (6 bases). There are 15 residues in the CDR3. Germline lookup yields CDR1 KGHSH and CDR2 LQKENI. V lost 5 bases and J lost 6, with 17 bases in between. CDR3 coding DNA: TGTGCCAGCTCAGAAAGTCCAGGGGATAGAAACATTCAGTACTTC. Its protein product is CASSESPGDRNIQYF.

The DNA for the CDR3 is TGTGCCAGCAGTTACAGGGGTGGGAATTCACCCCTCCACTTT. Its protein is CASSYRGGNSPLHF. The chain is built from TRBV6-6 and TRBJ1-6, with a weak D call TRBD1 (5 bases). V gave up 2 bases and J gave up 7 bases, with 9 bases separating them. Germline values: CDR1 MNHNY, CDR2 SVGAGI (reference sequence). The CDR3 is 14 residues long.

The chain employs TRBV28 and TRBJ1-2; 11 nucleotides align to TRBD1. Germline V CDR1 and CDR2: MDHEN, SYDVKM. The CDR3 is made up of 15 amino acids. V lost 5 bases and J lost 3; bases outside the gene matches: 5. This CDR3 reads CASSVPGQGDYGYTF. DNA for the CDR3: TGTGCCAGCAGTGTACCGGGACAGGGGGACTATGGCTACACCTTC.

The chain combines TRBV6-1 with TRBJ2-3, with D possibly TRBD2 on 5 matching bases. The CDR3 totals 15 residues. V was trimmed by 10 bases and J by 2 bases, leaving 19 bases between them. The germline CDR1 and CDR2 sequences are MNHNS and SASEGT. The CDR3 sequence is CATEGSARTTDTQYF. DNA of the CDR3: TGTGCCACAGAAGGGAGCGCTAGGACCACAGATACGCAGTATTTT.

This chain links TRBV29-1 with TRBJ2-3; D gene uncertain. Between the trimmed V and J ends, which lost 5 bases and 3 bases, there was a span of 9 bases. This CDR3 is 12 amino acids long. CDR1 is SQVTM and CDR2 is ANQGSEA in the germline V gene. The CDR3, as DNA: TGCAGCGTTAGATGGAGTACAGATACGCAGTATTTT. Translating it yields CSVRWSTDTQYF.

V usage is TRBV10-3 and J usage is TRBJ2-5; the D gene is possibly TRBD1 (6 bases). The V and J ends lost 5 bases and 2 bases respectively, with 12 bases between them. CDR3 size: 14 residues. Germline-derived CDR1 and CDR2 are ENHRY and SYGVKD. The chain's CDR3 is CAISRTGIQETQYF. The DNA of the CDR3 is TGTGCCATCAGTCGTACAGGGATACAAGAGACCCAGTACTTC.

The genes are TRBV7-9 and TRBJ1-1; perhaps TRBD1 as D (5 bases). V was clipped by 3 bases and J by 5 bases, with 10 bases between them. CDR3 length equals 13 residues. Germline V gene lookup returns CDR1 SEHNR and CDR2 FQNEAQ (reference sequence). CDR3 in amino acids: CASSFRASTEAFF. CDR3 nucleotide sequence: TGTGCCAGCAGCTTCAGGGCGAGTACTGAAGCTTTCTTT.

The V gene is TRBV7-6, the J gene TRBJ2-3; 10 nucleotides agree with TRBD1. The germline V gene has CDR1 SGHVS and CDR2 FNYEAQ. CDR3 size: 16 residues. The ends lost 2 bases at V and 3 bases at J; junction bases unmatched: 5. The CDR3 region has the DNA TGTGCCAGCAGCTTAAGACGGGACAGGGGAACAGATACGCAGTATTTT. Protein product: CASSLRRDRGTDTQYF.

The rearrangement joins TRBV2 to TRBJ1-4; 7 bases agree with TRBD1. Germline CDR1 is SNHLY and CDR2 is FYNNEI. CDR3 length: 15 residues. V dropped 4 bases and J dropped 7; count of bases not matched to a gene: 9. In nucleotides, the CDR3 is TGTGCCAGCAGTGGATCCGGGACAGCTGCTGAAAAACTGTTTTTT. Translated: CASSGSGTAAEKLFF.

The chain links TRBV2 to TRBJ2-7, with 11 bases lining up with TRBD1. The germline CDR1 and CDR2 sequences are SNHLY and FYNNEI. CDR3 size: 14 residues. Trimming at V came to 11 bases and at J to 1 base, leaving 7 bases not matched to a gene. The DNA of the CDR3 is TGTGCCGGGGGGACAGGGGGGGGATCCTACGAGCAGTACTTC. Translated: CAGGTGGGSYEQYF.

The chain couples TRBV11-2 to TRBJ2-5, with TRBD1 as a possible D gene (6 bases). Between the trimmed V and J ends, which lost 8 bases and 5 bases, there was a span of 9 bases. The length of the CDR3 is 11 residues. The germline gives CDR1 SGHAT, CDR2 FQNNGV. This chain's CDR3 is CASGQGETQYF. CDR3 coding DNA: TGTGCCAGCGGGCAGGGGGAGACCCAGTACTTC.

The table lists this clone with a count of one. This chain links TRBV28 with TRBJ2-7; TRBD1 matches 7 bases. The CDR3 totals 14 residues. The germline V gene has CDR1 MDHEN and CDR2 SYDVKM. With V trimmed by 4 bases and J by 2 bases, 5 bases remained unmatched. The CDR3 sequence is CASSSGQRAYEQYF. DNA of the CDR3: TGTGCCAGCAGTTCGGGACAGAGAGCCTACGAGCAGTACTTC.

The chain employs TRBV5-4 and TRBJ1-1; D unresolved. V dropped 2 bases and J dropped 11 bases, with 16 bases sitting between them. Germline loops: CDR1 SGHNT, CDR2 YYREEE (reference sequence). The CDR3 runs to 13 residues. CDR3 protein: CASSFAAEVLAFF. CDR3 DNA sequence: TGTGCCAGCAGCTTTGCGGCAGAGGTTCTTGCTTTCTTT.

V usage is TRBV5-6 and J usage is TRBJ2-3; 7 nucleotides align to TRBD2. This CDR3 is 17 amino acids long. The germline V gene encodes CDR1 SGHDT and CDR2 YYEEEE. V gave up 4 bases and J gave up 0 bases; unmatched junction bases: 11. CDR3 in amino acids: CASSLTLLATSTDTQYF. The CDR3 DNA reads TGTGCCAGCAGCCTTACCTTACTAGCGACTAGCACAGATACGCAGTATTTT.

The chain carries TRBV19 and TRBJ2-1, with a weak D call TRBD2 (6 bases). Germline V gene sequence: CDR1 LNHDA, CDR2 SQIVND (reference sequence). This CDR3 is built from 15 residues. V lost 3 bases, J lost 5 bases, and 14 bases lay in between. The CDR3 loop is CASSIPSAGNNEQFF. In DNA, the CDR3 is TGTGCCAGTAGTATTCCCAGCGCGGGGAACAATGAGCAGTTCTTC.

This chain uses TRBV14 with TRBJ2-7; 9 nucleotides line up with TRBD1. Germline V lookup: CDR1 SGHDN, CDR2 FVKESK. The CDR3 extends over 15 amino acids. V was pared by 2 bases and J by 6 bases, with 8 bases of the junction left unmatched. The CDR3 spells CASSQYRDRAGEQYF. Written as DNA, the CDR3 is TGTGCCAGCAGCCAATACCGGGACAGGGCGGGCGAGCAGTACTTC.

The gene calls are TRBV2 and TRBJ2-1; D not certain. The CDR3 sequence is 13 residues long. CDR1 and CDR2 (germline): SNHLY, FYNNEI. V lost 6 bases, J lost 9 bases, and 15 bases lay in between. The CDR3 DNA reads TGTGCCAGCAGGGTCCGACAAGCCACTGAGCAGTTCTTC. It yields the protein CASRVRQATEQFF.